This is a list of T cell receptor beta chains from one sample in a study of shared clonotypes between healthy human individuals. Some clones are missing from TCRdb's copy, which holds only in-frame ones; the method was immunoSEQ multiplex PCR. Of approximately 1.1 million clones in the sample, 70% to 80% were seen once. The sample taken for sequencing was memory CD4+ T cells from PBMCs. These receptors were obtained from a man between 18 and 35 years old in good health. Some clones in this sample may be carry-over from other donors' samples. Each CDR3 is given with its conserved first and last residue. Each record gives: D gene, V gene, J gene, CDR3 length, clone size, CDR3 protein, CDR3 DNA. The D gene is left open where the match is weak. Expanded clones are given a class, and other clones once, few, many or no size at all.

D gene: TRBD1
V gene: TRBV28
J gene: TRBJ2-7
CDR3 length: 14
clone size: few
CDR3 protein: CASSVGTGPYEQYF
CDR3 DNA: TGTGCCAGCAGTGTCGGGACAGGGCCCTACGAGCAGTACTTC

D gene: TRBD2
V gene: TRBV10-3
J gene: TRBJ2-1
CDR3 length: 15
clone size: NA
CDR3 protein: CAISELAASYNEQFF
CDR3 DNA: TGTGCCATCAGTGAACTAGCGGCGTCCTACAATGAGCAGTTCTTC

D gene: NA
V gene: TRBV28
J gene: TRBJ2-7
CDR3 length: 11
clone size: NA
CDR3 protein: CASTQGREQYF
CDR3 DNA: TGTGCCAGCACCCAGGGACGCGAGCAGTACTTC

D gene: NA
V gene: TRBV30
J gene: TRBJ1-5
CDR3 length: 12
clone size: few
CDR3 protein: CAWGRNHQPQHF
CDR3 DNA: TGTGCCTGGGGTAGGAATCATCAGCCCCAGCATTTT

D gene: NA
V gene: TRBV28
J gene: TRBJ1-5
CDR3 length: 17
clone size: NA
CDR3 protein: CASSLGSRGVGNQPQHF
CDR3 DNA: TGTGCCAGCAGTTTAGGTAGTAGGGGAGTAGGGAATCAGCCCCAGCATTTT

D gene: NA
V gene: TRBV4-3
J gene: TRBJ1-1
CDR3 length: 14
clone size: NA
CDR3 protein: CASRPQQENTEAFF
CDR3 DNA: TGCGCCAGCAGGCCACAACAGGAGAACACTGAAGCTTTCTTT

D gene: TRBD1
V gene: TRBV29-1
J gene: TRBJ1-1
CDR3 length: 14
clone size: few
CDR3 protein: CSVEGGQGATEAFF
CDR3 DNA: TGCAGCGTTGAGGGTGGACAGGGAGCGACTGAAGCTTTCTTT

D gene: TRBD1
V gene: TRBV10-3
J gene: TRBJ2-5
CDR3 length: 13
clone size: NA
CDR3 protein: CATRTGGKETQYF
CDR3 DNA: TGTGCCACCAGGACAGGGGGCAAAGAGACCCAGTACTTC

D gene: TRBD1
V gene: TRBV6-5
J gene: TRBJ1-3
CDR3 length: 15
clone size: NA
CDR3 protein: CASSGDRVAGNTIYF
CDR3 DNA: TGTGCCAGCAGTGGAGACAGGGTGGCTGGAAACACCATATATTTT

D gene: NA
V gene: TRBV5-6
J gene: TRBJ1-5
CDR3 length: 16
clone size: NA
CDR3 protein: CASSLARNSRSGPQHF
CDR3 DNA: TGTGCCAGCAGCTTGGCACGTAACAGTCGATCCGGACCCCAGCATTTT

D gene: NA
V gene: TRBV11-2
J gene: TRBJ2-7
CDR3 length: 13
clone size: NA
CDR3 protein: CASSPGRVGEQYF
CDR3 DNA: TGTGCCAGCAGCCCCGGACGGGTGGGTGAGCAGTACTTC

D gene: NA
V gene: TRBV21-1
J gene: TRBJ1-1
CDR3 length: 15
clone size: once
CDR3 protein: CASRITGAADTEAFF
CDR3 DNA: TGTGCCAGCAGAATAACAGGGGCCGCGGACACTGAAGCTTTCTTT

D gene: TRBD1
V gene: TRBV7-9
J gene: TRBJ2-3
CDR3 length: 14
clone size: NA
CDR3 protein: CASSSDRGTDTQYF
CDR3 DNA: TGTGCCAGCAGCTCGGACAGGGGAACAGATACGCAGTATTTT

D gene: TRBD1
V gene: TRBV19
J gene: TRBJ2-1
CDR3 length: 17
clone size: NA
CDR3 protein: CASSATGQVSSYNEQFF
CDR3 DNA: TGTGCCAGTAGCGCTACGGGACAGGTGAGCTCCTACAATGAGCAGTTCTTC

D gene: TRBD2
V gene: TRBV14
J gene: TRBJ2-3
CDR3 length: 16
clone size: NA
CDR3 protein: CASSQGLAGSTDTQYF
CDR3 DNA: TGTGCCAGCAGCCAAGGACTAGCGGGAAGCACAGATACGCAGTATTTT

D gene: NA
V gene: TRBV19
J gene: TRBJ1-4
CDR3 length: 14
clone size: NA
CDR3 protein: CASSTQGRNEKLFF
CDR3 DNA: TGTGCCAGTAGTACACAGGGCCGTAATGAAAAACTGTTTTTT

D gene: TRBD1
V gene: TRBV5-1
J gene: TRBJ1-1
CDR3 length: 17
clone size: NA
CDR3 protein: CASSLSGQGSMNTEAFF
CDR3 DNA: TGCGCCAGCAGCTTGTCGGGACAGGGCTCTATGAACACTGAAGCTTTCTTT

D gene: NA
V gene: TRBV7-3
J gene: TRBJ2-3
CDR3 length: 13
clone size: NA
CDR3 protein: CASSLQGTDTQYF
CDR3 DNA: TGTGCCAGCAGCTTACAGGGCACAGATACGCAGTATTTT

D gene: TRBD1
V gene: TRBV4-2
J gene: TRBJ2-7
CDR3 length: 17
clone size: NA
CDR3 protein: CASSHQTGALMTYEQYF
CDR3 DNA: TGTGCCAGCAGCCATCAAACAGGGGCCTTAATGACCTACGAGCAGTACTTC

D gene: TRBD2
V gene: TRBV5-1
J gene: TRBJ2-3
CDR3 length: 16
clone size: NA
CDR3 protein: CASSITSGRARDTQYF
CDR3 DNA: TGCGCCAGCAGCATCACTAGCGGGAGGGCAAGAGATACGCAGTATTTT

D gene: NA
V gene: TRBV4-2
J gene: TRBJ2-5
CDR3 length: 13
clone size: NA
CDR3 protein: CASSPVGGETQYF
CDR3 DNA: TGTGCCAGCAGCCCGGTGGGGGGAGAGACCCAGTACTTC

D gene: NA
V gene: TRBV19
J gene: TRBJ2-2
CDR3 length: 14
clone size: NA
CDR3 protein: CASSIRRVPGELFF
CDR3 DNA: TGTGCCAGTAGTATCAGGAGAGTTCCCGGGGAGCTGTTTTTT

D gene: NA
V gene: TRBV6-1
J gene: TRBJ1-1
CDR3 length: 13
clone size: few
CDR3 protein: CASSDGAILRAFF
CDR3 DNA: TGTGCCAGCAGTGACGGGGCCATCCTCAGAGCTTTCTTT

D gene: NA
V gene: TRBV29-1
J gene: TRBJ1-1
CDR3 length: 11
clone size: NA
CDR3 protein: CSVVRGTEAFF
CDR3 DNA: TGCAGCGTTGTCAGGGGCACTGAAGCTTTCTTT

D gene: NA
V gene: TRBV5-1
J gene: TRBJ2-2
CDR3 length: 15
clone size: NA
CDR3 protein: CASSSTTINTGELFF
CDR3 DNA: TGCGCCAGCAGCTCGACAACCATTAACACCGGGGAGCTGTTTTTT

D gene: NA
V gene: TRBV11-2
J gene: TRBJ2-7
CDR3 length: 14
clone size: NA
CDR3 protein: CASSLIARRYEQYF
CDR3 DNA: TGTGCCAGCAGCTTAATCGCCAGGAGATACGAGCAGTACTTC

D gene: NA
V gene: TRBV6-5
J gene: TRBJ2-1
CDR3 length: 13
clone size: NA
CDR3 protein: CASRKTGSDEQFF
CDR3 DNA: TGTGCCAGCAGAAAAACAGGGAGCGATGAGCAGTTCTTC

D gene: TRBD2
V gene: TRBV7-2
J gene: TRBJ2-7
CDR3 length: 14
clone size: few
CDR3 protein: CASSSSGTNYEQYF
CDR3 DNA: TGTGCCAGCAGCTCCTCCGGGACTAACTACGAGCAGTACTTC

D gene: TRBD2
V gene: TRBV5-1
J gene: TRBJ2-5
CDR3 length: 16
clone size: NA
CDR3 protein: CASSLGLAGIEETQYF
CDR3 DNA: TGCGCCAGCAGCTTGGGGCTAGCGGGGATTGAAGAGACCCAGTACTTC

D gene: NA
V gene: TRBV7-9
J gene: TRBJ1-4
CDR3 length: 14
clone size: few
CDR3 protein: CASSLDWGGEKLFF
CDR3 DNA: TGTGCCAGCAGCCTCGATTGGGGAGGTGAAAAACTGTTTTTT

D gene: NA
V gene: TRBV28
J gene: TRBJ1-5
CDR3 length: 14
clone size: NA
CDR3 protein: CASSLWGSNQPQHF
CDR3 DNA: TGTGCCAGCAGTTTATGGGGGAGCAATCAGCCCCAGCATTTT

D gene: NA
V gene: TRBV9
J gene: TRBJ1-2
CDR3 length: 14
clone size: NA
CDR3 protein: CASSVGIRLDGYTF
CDR3 DNA: TGTGCCAGCAGCGTAGGGATCCGGCTCGATGGCTACACCTTC

D gene: TRBD1
V gene: TRBV7-3
J gene: TRBJ2-7
CDR3 length: 15
clone size: NA
CDR3 protein: CASSLGQGVGDEQYF
CDR3 DNA: TGTGCCAGCAGCCTAGGACAGGGGGTAGGAGACGAGCAGTACTTC

D gene: TRBD2
V gene: TRBV28
J gene: TRBJ2-1
CDR3 length: 13
clone size: NA
CDR3 protein: CASAGGPIYEQFF
CDR3 DNA: TGTGCCAGCGCGGGAGGGCCCATTTACGAGCAGTTCTTC

D gene: NA
V gene: TRBV28
J gene: TRBJ1-1
CDR3 length: 17
clone size: NA
CDR3 protein: CASSLSGLGGSQRGAFF
CDR3 DNA: TGTGCCAGCAGTTTGTCTGGGTTAGGGGGTTCTCAGAGAGGAGCTTTCTTT

D gene: TRBD2
V gene: TRBV7-9
J gene: TRBJ2-1
CDR3 length: 16
clone size: NA
CDR3 protein: CASSARLAGGFHEQFF
CDR3 DNA: TGTGCCAGCAGCGCCCGACTAGCGGGAGGGTTTCATGAGCAGTTCTTC

D gene: TRBD1
V gene: TRBV2
J gene: TRBJ1-2
CDR3 length: 14
clone size: NA
CDR3 protein: CASSAGTGMYGYTF
CDR3 DNA: TGTGCCAGCAGTGCTGGGACAGGGATGTATGGCTACACCTTC

D gene: NA
V gene: TRBV19
J gene: TRBJ2-3
CDR3 length: 13
clone size: NA
CDR3 protein: CASSTQTRGTQYF
CDR3 DNA: TGTGCCAGTAGTACCCAGACCCGGGGGACGCAGTATTTT

D gene: NA
V gene: TRBV7-8
J gene: TRBJ1-1
CDR3 length: 16
clone size: once
CDR3 protein: CASSLNGPRPNTEAFF
CDR3 DNA: TGTGCCAGCAGCTTAAATGGCCCGCGCCCGAACACTGAAGCTTTCTTT

D gene: NA
V gene: TRBV7-3
J gene: TRBJ2-2
CDR3 length: 14
clone size: NA
CDR3 protein: CASGKAANTGELFF
CDR3 DNA: TGTGCCAGCGGGAAGGCGGCGAACACCGGGGAGCTGTTTTTT

D gene: NA
V gene: TRBV28
J gene: TRBJ2-5
CDR3 length: 12
clone size: once
CDR3 protein: CASRRAGETQYF
CDR3 DNA: TGTGCCAGCAGGAGGGCGGGAGAGACCCAGTACTTC

D gene: NA
V gene: TRBV7-2
J gene: TRBJ2-1
CDR3 length: 13
clone size: NA
CDR3 protein: CASSSLRGNEQFF
CDR3 DNA: TGTGCCAGCAGCTCCCTGAGGGGGAATGAGCAGTTCTTC

D gene: TRBD1
V gene: TRBV7-2
J gene: TRBJ2-5
CDR3 length: 14
clone size: once
CDR3 protein: CASSQQGVEETQYF
CDR3 DNA: TGTGCCAGCAGCCAACAGGGGGTCGAAGAGACCCAGTACTTC

D gene: TRBD1
V gene: TRBV6-6
J gene: TRBJ1-4
CDR3 length: 14
clone size: NA
CDR3 protein: CASRQQDRREKLFF
CDR3 DNA: TGTGCCAGCAGGCAACAGGACAGGAGGGAAAAACTGTTTTTT

D gene: TRBD2
V gene: TRBV7-9
J gene: TRBJ2-7
CDR3 length: 14
clone size: NA
CDR3 protein: CASSVTSGSYEQYF
CDR3 DNA: TGTGCCAGCAGCGTAACTAGCGGTTCCTACGAGCAGTACTTC

D gene: TRBD1
V gene: TRBV9
J gene: TRBJ1-3
CDR3 length: 19
clone size: NA
CDR3 protein: CASSHRITGGSFSGNTIYF
CDR3 DNA: TGTGCCAGCAGCCACCGAATAACAGGGGGCTCATTCTCTGGAAACACCATATATTTT

D gene: NA
V gene: TRBV5-1
J gene: TRBJ2-7
CDR3 length: 15
clone size: NA
CDR3 protein: CASSLGYAVSNEQYF
CDR3 DNA: TGCGCCAGCAGCTTGGGGTACGCAGTTTCTAACGAGCAGTACTTC

D gene: NA
V gene: TRBV29-1
J gene: TRBJ2-7
CDR3 length: 14
clone size: NA
CDR3 protein: CSVDGDPGSEEQYF
CDR3 DNA: TGCAGCGTTGACGGGGACCCGGGGTCGGAGGAGCAGTACTTC

D gene: TRBD2
V gene: TRBV7-2
J gene: TRBJ2-7
CDR3 length: 14
clone size: once
CDR3 protein: CASSPSPSGYEQYF
CDR3 DNA: TGTGCCAGCAGCCCGAGCCCTAGCGGATACGAGCAGTACTTC

D gene: NA
V gene: TRBV5-1
J gene: TRBJ1-2
CDR3 length: 13
clone size: NA
CDR3 protein: CASSFSHSYGYTF
CDR3 DNA: TGCGCCAGCAGCTTTTCGCATTCCTATGGCTACACCTTC